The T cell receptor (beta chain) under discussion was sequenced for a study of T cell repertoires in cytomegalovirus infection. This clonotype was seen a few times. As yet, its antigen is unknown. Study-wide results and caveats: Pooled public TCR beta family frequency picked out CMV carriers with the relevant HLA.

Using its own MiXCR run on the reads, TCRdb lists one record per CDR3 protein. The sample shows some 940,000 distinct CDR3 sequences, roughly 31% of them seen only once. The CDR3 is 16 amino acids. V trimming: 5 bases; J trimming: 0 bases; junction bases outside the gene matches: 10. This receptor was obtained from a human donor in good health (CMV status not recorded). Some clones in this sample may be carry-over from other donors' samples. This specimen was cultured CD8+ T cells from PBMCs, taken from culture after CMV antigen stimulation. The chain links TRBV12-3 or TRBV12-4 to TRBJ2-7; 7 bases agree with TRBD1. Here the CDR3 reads CASSPTGPTLSYEQYF. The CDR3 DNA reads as TGTGCCAGCAGTCCGACAGGGCCTACCCTCTCCTACGAGCAGTACTTC.